This T cell receptor (beta chain) was obtained from a study of CD8+ T cells in alopecia areata. V was clipped by 1 base and J by 4 bases, with 5 bases between them. Germline CDR1 SEHNR, CDR2 FQNEAQ (reference sequence). CDR3 length: 14 residues. Researchers took lesional scalp punch biopsies and peripheral blood from people who were alopecia areata patients. Reverse transcription of extracted RNA yielded cDNA, which provided the sequencing template. Measured with immunoSEQ multiplex PCR; TCRdb has only the in-frame clones, and not every one. The table lists some 7,200 clones, around 71% of them singletons.

The chain is built from TRBV7-9 and TRBJ1-6, with D unresolved. Specimen: skin, collected at week 0. The sequence derives from a human donor with alopecia areata. CDR3 nucleotide sequence: TGTGCCAGCAGCTTAGAACAGTATAATTCACCCCTCCACTTT. As protein: CASSLEQYNSPLHF.